Reported below is one T cell receptor beta chain. Its antigen is still unknown. No quality values exist for individual bases; no much larger clone is one base distant. Using the deep immunoSEQ assay, TCR CDR3 regions were amplified from genomic DNA by multiplex PCR. Extracted genomic DNA from each cell subset was distributed evenly across all wells of several immunoSEQ 96-well plates, and each plate was treated as a replicate. For unsorted PBMC, around 290 ng of genomic DNA, equivalent to roughly 30,000 T cell genomes, went into each replicate PCR. Ten immunoSEQ deep assay plates were used to sequence unsorted PBMC genomic DNA. The purified libraries were quantified using a Qubit 3.0 fluorometer, sized with a Bioanalyzer 2100, and then quantified again using the KAPA Library Quantification kit. Every immunoSEQ 96-well plate was sequenced on a dedicated single-read 150-cycle Illumina NextSeq 550 flow cell. As for the authors' bioinformatics: Because the immunoSEQ output held only junctional sequences and lacked quality scores, the filtering could not match the filtering applied to full-length reads. To assign V/J genes and CDR3, sequences were annotated using PyIR, a Python wrapper for IgBLAST v1.9, with IMGT germline references. Reads were removed for weak V/J assignments (E-value above 1e-6), missing CDR3, stop codons, out-of-frame junctions, or ambiguous translated residues. V3J clonotypes were defined as sequences sharing an identical inferred V gene, J gene, and CDR3 amino acid sequence. The percentage overlap between two repertoires was calculated by dividing the number of shared unique clonotypes by the size of the smaller repertoire. Richness of each repertoire was evaluated using RTK rarefaction, the Chao1 estimator, and Recon v2.1 estimates of unobserved clonotypes. TCRdb holds this immuneACCESS table with in-frame rearrangements only. Some clones are missing; in checked studies, unresolved V genes explain under half, and the rest has no known cause. V and J calls and clone size are given by that table; D and trimming were obtained from the DNA. Within this sample are hundreds of thousands of clones, with just over 75% of them counted one time only. About 12% of the sample belongs to the ten largest clones.

The donors were healthy, HIV-negative adults with no recently reported acute infections or vaccinations. Every donor was a Caucasian adult living in Nashville, Tennessee, USA. In the unsorted samples, 90 million to 100 million PBMCs were counted, and genomic DNA was extracted using the QIAamp DNA Blood Mini kit. After blood collection by leukapheresis, PBMCs were isolated using Ficoll-Histopaque density gradient centrifugation and then cryopreserved in the vapor phase of liquid nitrogen. This sample stems from a study of shared clonotypes between healthy human individuals (dated by TCRdb to the early 2020s). Study-level background: A couple of women and a few men aged 18 to 49 years were included in the cohort. Blood TCR repertoires of a handful of healthy adults were deeply sequenced to estimate repertoire size and the extent of clonotype sharing between individuals. To increase sequencing depth and limit assay-specific biases, TCR repertoire library preparation and sequencing were carried out by different laboratories using diverse techniques. Leukapheresis yielded between about 0.85 and 10 billion PBMCs per donor. What the work shows at the level of the full study, not this receptor alone: Sampling was limited to blood, and TCR repertoires in tissue likely differ from TCR repertoires in blood. Pairwise subsampling led to the expectation that sequencing depth would affect the degree of clonotype sharing among donors. Because the study included a small number of donors, the genetic and exposure-history diversity represented was limited.

The clonotype comes from a woman aged 40 to 49 in good health. Some clones in this sample may be carry-over from other donors' samples. Specimen: PBMCs.

The base sequence is TGTGCCAGCAGCTTAGGATCCCACAATGAGCAGTTCTTC. It translates to CASSLGSHNEQFF. The chain joins TRBV7-9 to TRBJ2-1; a confident D gene designation cannot be given. The cysteine opens and the phenylalanine closes a CDR3 of 13 amino acids. Just the 39-base CDR3 DNA is kept, in frame starting at base 1. CDR1 and CDR2, per the germline V gene (reference sequence), are SEHNR and FQNEAQ. V is reduced by 1 base and J by 5 bases, leaving a spacing of 6 bases between them. The variable domain in full, with residues beyond the CDR3 obtained from the reference TRBV7-9 and TRBJ2-1 genes, is DTGVSQNPRHKITKRGQNVTFRCDPISEHNRLYWYRQTLGQGPEFLTYFQNEAQLEKSRLLSDRFSAERPKGSFSTLEIQRTEQGDSAMYLCASSLGSHNEQFFGPGTRLTVL.